This passage covers 30 T cell receptor beta chains from one sample sequenced in a study of shared clonotypes between healthy human individuals. Repertoires were generated with immunoSEQ multiplex PCR, while TCRdb's copy carries only in-frame clones and drops some. Here the sample spans about 1 million clones, 70% to 80% being singletons. Sequencing input: memory CD4+ T cells sorted from blood. Subset defined: CD45RA-negative fraction. The receptors were sampled from a man between 18 and 29 years old in good health.

This clone was counted once. The chain employs TRBV18 and TRBJ2-3; TRBD2 might be the D (7 bases). The ends were cut back, 4 bases at V and 1 base at J, with 15 bases in the middle. The CDR3 consists of 16 residues. Looked up from germline, CDR1 is KGHSH and CDR2 is LQKENI. The CDR3 region has the DNA TGTGCCAGCTCACTGGAGGGGGGGCCCGGCACAGATACGCAGTATTTT. The encoded protein is CASSLEGGPGTDTQYF. The full variable domain, its missing parts supplied by reference TRBV18 and TRBJ2-3, is NAGVMQNPRHLVRRRGQEARLRCSPMKGHSHVYWYRQLPEEGLKFMVYLQKENIIDESGMPKERFSAEFPKEGPSILRIQQVVRGDSAAYFCASSLEGGPGTDTQYFGPGTRLTVL.

This chain joins TRBV16 and TRBJ1-4, with D possibly matching TRBD1 (5 bases). CDR3 length: 15 amino acids. Germline CDR1 KGHSY, CDR2 FQNENV. V was clipped by 1 base and J by 8 bases, with 14 bases between them. This CDR3 reads CASSQLEAKGEKLFF. In DNA, the CDR3 is TGTGCCAGCAGCCAATTGGAGGCTAAGGGGGAAAAACTGTTTTTT.

This clone was seen a few times. This chain links TRBV19 with TRBJ2-7; 12 nucleotides align to TRBD2. This CDR3 is 15 amino acids long. Unmatched junction bases numbered 4, after V lost 5 bases and J lost 2 bases. Germline CDR1 is LNHDA and CDR2 is SQIVND (reference sequence). DNA for the CDR3: TGTGCCAGTAGTTCGACTAGCGGGGGAACCTACGAGCAGTACTTC. Translating it yields CASSSTSGGTYEQYF.

The V and J genes are TRBV11-2 and TRBJ2-5, with a weak D call TRBD1 (5 bases). The DNA end is more similar to TRBJ2-7, so the J call may be wrong. This CDR3 region has 14 residues. The V gene's germline CDR1 is SGHAT and CDR2 FQNNGV. This CDR3 is CASRPVAGYYEQYF. The CDR3 nucleotides are TGTGCCTCCCGGCCGGTGGCAGGGTATTACGAGCAGTACTTC.

The chain is built from TRBV5-4 and TRBJ1-3; D is unresolved. With 0 bases removed from V and 0 bases from J, the gap between germline ends came to 10 bases. The CDR3 has 16 residues. The germline V gene has CDR1 SGHNT and CDR2 YYREEE (reference sequence). CDR3: CASSLGGRDSGNTIYF. CDR3 nucleotide sequence: TGTGCCAGCAGCTTGGGCGGACGCGACTCTGGAAACACCATATATTTT.

This clone was detected only once. CDR3 amino acids: CASSFIRQDNSPLHF. The CDR3 DNA is TGTGCCAGCAGCTTCATCCGACAGGATAATTCACCCCTCCACTTT. The chain recombines TRBV5-6 with TRBJ1-6; D is perhaps TRBD1 (6 bases). The germline V gene has CDR1 SGHDT and CDR2 YYEEEE. The CDR3 has 15 amino acids. Trimming took 2 bases from V and 5 from J, leaving 11 bases between them. Supplemented by reference TRBV5-6 and TRBJ1-6, the full variable domain reads DAGVTQSPTHLIKTRGQQVTLRCSPKSGHDTVSWYQQALGQGPQFIFQYYEEEERQRGNFPDRFSGHQFPNYSSELNVNALLLGDSALYLCASSFIRQDNSPLHFGNGTRLTVT.

This clone was seen once. Within the sample, other DNA sequences also encode this same CDR3. The V call is TRBV5-1, the J call TRBJ2-5; a weak D match, TRBD2 (6 bases). Germline V lookup: CDR1 SGHRS, CDR2 YFSETQ. V was cut by 4 bases and J by 2 bases, with 9 bases left in between. The CDR3 runs to 13 residues. CDR3 protein: CASSGSGQETQYF. Here the CDR3 DNA reads TGCGCCAGCAGCGGTAGCGGACAAGAGACCCAGTACTTC.

The rearrangement links TRBV30 to TRBJ2-3; 7 bases fit TRBD1. V gave up 3 bases and J gave up 6 bases; unmatched junction bases: 3. This CDR3 has 12 amino acids. Germline V gene lookup returns CDR1 GTSNPN and CDR2 SVGIG (reference sequence). The DNA of the CDR3 is TGTGCCTGGAGGGGACAGTCCGATACGCAGTATTTT. It yields the protein CAWRGQSDTQYF.

This clone has just a few counts. This chain connects TRBV19 to TRBJ1-2, with 7 bases fitting TRBD1. This CDR3 is built from 12 residues. Germline values: CDR1 LNHDA, CDR2 SQIVND (reference sequence). V gave up 5 bases and J gave up 9 bases; unmatched junction bases: 6. CDR3 loop: CASSPRQGSYTF. In DNA, the CDR3 is TGTGCCAGTAGTCCTCGACAGGGAAGCTACACCTTC.

This chain joins TRBV28 and TRBJ2-7; unclear D gene. Per the germline V gene, CDR1 is MDHEN and CDR2 is SYDVKM. The CDR3 runs to 14 residues. The V gene lost 2 bases and the J gene lost 1 base, with 9 bases spanning the gap. CDR3 coding DNA: TGTGCCAGCAGTTTAACAGCCTTTTCCTACGAGCAGTACTTC. As protein: CASSLTAFSYEQYF.

This chain connects TRBV29-1 to TRBJ1-1; TRBD1 aligns across 9 bases. Germline V CDR1 and CDR2: SQVTM, ANQGSEA. V was clipped by 6 bases and J by 5 bases; unmatched bases: 7. The CDR3 consists of 13 residues. This CDR3 is CSVRDRAGTEAFF. The CDR3 DNA reads TGCAGCGTCCGGGACAGGGCCGGGACTGAAGCTTTCTTT.

Only one count was recorded for this clone. The rearrangement uses TRBV5-1 and TRBJ1-3; D is undetermined. The V gene's germline CDR1 is SGHRS and CDR2 YFSETQ. Trimming left V 0 bases short and J 9 bases short, with 16 bases between. This CDR3 region has 15 residues. The CDR3 DNA is TGCGCCAGCAGCTTGGACTCCGGCCTTGCGGGCACCATATATTTT. It specifies CASSLDSGLAGTIYF.

On this clone itself: Other DNA variants within this sample encode the same CDR3. J is TRBJ2-7 and V is TRBV5-1, with 7 bases lining up with TRBD2. J lost 0 bases, V lost 0 bases, and 3 bases had no gene match. The CDR3 consists of 15 residues. Germline V lookup: CDR1 SGHRS, CDR2 YFSETQ. CDR3 region: CASSLVLADSYEQYF. CDR3 bases: TGCGCCAGCAGCTTGGTTCTAGCGGACTCCTACGAGCAGTACTTC. The full variable domain, its missing parts supplied by reference TRBV5-1 and TRBJ2-7, is KAGVTQTPRYLIKTRGQQVTLSCSPISGHRSVSWYQQTPGQGLQFLFEYFSETQRNKGNFPGRFSGRQFSNSRSEMNVSTLELGDSALYLCASSLVLADSYEQYFGPGTRLTVT.

The chain is built from TRBV2 and TRBJ2-2, with D uncertain. CDR1 is SNHLY and CDR2 is FYNNEI in the germline V gene. CDR3 size: 14 residues. V was shortened by 7 bases and J by 0 bases, with 9 bases between the two germline ends. The CDR3 nucleotides are TGTGCCAGCATGGAAAGTGCGAACACCGGGGAGCTGTTTTTT. It yields the protein CASMESANTGELFF.

The chain has TRBV5-1 and TRBJ1-4; D not certain. Germline V gives CDR1 SGHRS, CDR2 YFSETQ. V gave up 4 bases and J gave up 7 bases, with 14 bases separating them. The CDR3 totals 14 residues. The CDR3 loop reads CASSPGEISEKLFF. The DNA of the CDR3 is TGCGCCAGCAGCCCGGGTGAAATCTCTGAAAAACTGTTTTTT.

This chain links TRBV28 with TRBJ1-5; 7 nucleotides align to TRBD1. With 5 bases clipped from V and 6 bases from J, the junction kept 19 bases outside the gene matches. Germline V CDR1 and CDR2: MDHEN, SYDVKM. CDR3 length: 18 amino acids. CDR3 residues: CASSHYSGGAGQLQPQHF. The DNA of the CDR3 is TGTGCCAGCAGTCACTACTCCGGGGGCGCGGGACAGCTTCAGCCCCAGCATTTT.

The chain combines TRBV18 with TRBJ1-4, with D uncertain. From germline, CDR1 is KGHSH and CDR2 LQKENI. V was clipped by 3 bases and J by 8 bases, with 13 bases between them. This CDR3 is built from 14 residues. The CDR3 reads CASSPKVPGEKLFF. CDR3 nucleotides: TGTGCCAGCTCACCGAAAGTCCCGGGGGAAAAACTGTTTTTT.

To note about this clone: Germline and junction disagree at one end, which may indicate a read error. The chain has TRBV6-5 and TRBJ2-5, with D possibly TRBD2 on 6 matching bases. The CDR3 sequence is 12 residues long. Germline V lookup: CDR1 MNHEY, CDR2 SVGAGI. The CDR3 region has the DNA TGTGCCAGCAGATACTCTAGCGCCTTTGAGCACTTC. It codes for CASRYSSAFEHF.

This clone turned up a few times. The chain links TRBV7-9 to TRBJ2-1; D might be TRBD1 or TRBD2, each matching 5 bases. V was trimmed by 8 bases and J by 1 base, leaving 15 bases between them. This CDR3 has 15 residues. Per the germline V gene, CDR1 is SEHNR and CDR2 is FQNEAQ (reference sequence). The CDR3 protein is CASLNGGRSYNEQFF. The CDR3 DNA reads TGTGCCAGCCTAAATGGGGGAAGATCCTACAATGAGCAGTTCTTC.

There are a few counts of this clone. The chain carries TRBV7-3 and TRBJ2-2; D remains unclear. This CDR3 has 13 amino acids. Trimming removed 2 bases at V and 3 bases at J, with 4 bases between. Germline CDR1 and CDR2: SGHTA and FQGTGA. CDR3 loop: CASSLEHTGELFF. CDR3 DNA: TGTGCCAGCAGCTTAGAACACACCGGGGAGCTGTTTTTT.

This clone was seen a handful of times. The chain carries TRBV27 and TRBJ1-6, with D maybe TRBD1 (6 bases). Germline CDR1 reads MNHEY; CDR2 reads SMNVEV (reference sequence). V lost 2 bases to trimming and J lost 14 bases, with 13 bases between them. This CDR3 is built from 13 residues. In DNA, the CDR3 is TGTGCCAGCAGTTTAAGTCCGGACAGCTCCCTCCACTTT. It is translated as CASSLSPDSSLHF.

J is TRBJ1-1 and V is TRBV6-6, with no clear D. The CDR3 spans 13 residues. The V gene's germline CDR1 is MNHNY and CDR2 SVGAGI (reference sequence). The V end was cut by 6 bases, the J end by 4 bases, with 12 bases between. CDR3 nucleotides: TGTGCCAGCAGGGCAAAGATGGCCACTGAAGCTTTCTTT. Protein sequence: CASRAKMATEAFF.

The chain recombines TRBV7-2 with TRBJ2-7; D possibly corresponds to TRBD1 (5 bases). The CDR3 spans 16 residues. CDR1 is SGHTA and CDR2 is FQGNSA in the germline V gene. Trimming took 5 bases from V and 0 from J, leaving 17 bases between them. The CDR3 DNA reads TGTGCCAGCAGCCCCCAGACCCACAGGCCCTCCTACGAGCAGTACTTC. Its translation is CASSPQTHRPSYEQYF.

The V call is TRBV19, the J call TRBJ2-6, with D uncertain. With 5 bases removed from V and 4 bases from J, the gap between germline ends came to 9 bases. This CDR3 has 14 residues. CDR1 and CDR2 (germline): LNHDA, SQIVND (reference sequence). The CDR3, as DNA: TGTGCCAGTAGTGGGAAAGGCGGGGCCAACGTCCTGACTTTC. Translated: CASSGKGGANVLTF.

The J gene is TRBJ2-7, the V gene TRBV7-9; either TRBD1 or TRBD2 may supply D (7 bases each). The CDR3 sequence is 18 residues long. Between the trimmed V and J ends, which lost 5 bases and 3 bases, there was a span of 26 bases. Germline CDR1 reads SEHNR; CDR2 reads FQNEAQ (reference sequence). Written as DNA, the CDR3 is TGTGCCAGCAGCCCAAGAGGGGGCGGGAGTCCTCCCTACTACGAGCAGTACTTC. Its translation: CASSPRGGGSPPYYEQYF.

In its sample, this clone was seen a few times. The chain combines TRBV11-3 with TRBJ1-1; TRBD1 is a possible D gene (5 bases). This CDR3 has 14 residues. V was clipped by 4 bases and J by 3 bases, with 12 bases between them. Germline assignment: CDR1 SGHNT and CDR2 YENEEA. This chain's CDR3 is CASSSNVGDTEAFF. For the CDR3, the DNA is TGTGCCAGCAGCTCTAACGTAGGGGACACTGAAGCTTTCTTT.

The CDR3 region is CASSSLAGGKETQYF. DNA for the CDR3: TGTGCCAGCAGCTCACTAGCGGGAGGGAAAGAGACCCAGTACTTC. The chain links TRBV7-9 to TRBJ2-5, with 13 bases fitting TRBD2. The CDR3 runs to 15 residues. With 4 bases clipped from V and 3 bases from J, the junction kept 2 bases outside the gene matches. Germline V lookup: CDR1 SEHNR, CDR2 FQNEAQ (reference sequence).

The chain is built from TRBV7-2 and TRBJ2-7, with 7 bases fitting TRBD1. The CDR3 is 14 amino acids. The germline V gene encodes CDR1 SGHTA and CDR2 FQGNSA. V was pared by 1 base and J by 3 bases, with 3 bases of the junction left unmatched. In nucleotides, the CDR3 is TGTGCCAGCAGCTTAGACCCAGGGGGCTACGAGCAGTACTTC. This encodes CASSLDPGGYEQYF.

The V gene is TRBV4-1, the J gene TRBJ2-3; 8 bases align to TRBD1. Germline CDR1 is MGHRA and CDR2 is YSYEKL. J was trimmed by 4 bases and V by 2 bases; bases with no gene match: 5. The CDR3 consists of 15 residues. CDR3 DNA: TGCGCCAGCAGCCAAACAGGGGGGAGCCCAGATACGCAGTATTTT. Its translation is CASSQTGGSPDTQYF.

The J gene is TRBJ2-7, the V gene TRBV5-1; the D is unclear. Per the germline V gene, CDR1 is SGHRS and CDR2 is YFSETQ. V lost 8 bases, J lost 4 bases, and 25 bases lay in between. This CDR3 spans 16 amino acids. CDR3 DNA sequence: TGCGCCAGTGCTAGGACCTCGGTCCCTCCCGCATACGAGCAGTACTTC. It encodes CASARTSVPPAYEQYF.